This TCR beta chain was obtained from a study of T cell clones after liver transplantation. General study points: Conclusions were preliminary, with small, heterogeneous patient groups.

Points on this clone: The antigen is undetermined.

Assay used: immunoSEQ multiplex PCR; TCRdb lists only in-frame clones, some missing. The table includes some 120,000 clones, 90% detected once. The sample in question was CD4+ T cells from blood, obtained 12 months after liver transplant. The TCR was taken from a human patient who received a liver transplant. The graft donor may account for some of the T cells.

CDR3 in DNA: TGTGCCAGCAGCTTGGGCAGGGCGCCCGGGGAGCTGTTTTTT. Translating gives CASSLGRAPGELFF. This chain joins TRBV5-4 and TRBJ2-2, with D maybe TRBD1 (5 bases). Trimming removed 0 bases from V and 6 bases from J, with 9 bases in between. The germline CDR1 and CDR2 sequences are SGHNT and YYREEE (reference sequence). CDR3 length: 14 amino acids.